The clone carrying this TCR beta chain has just one count. The antigen remains undetermined. The sample is drawn from a study of cytomegalovirus exposure and HLA in healthy donors. Study-wide context: Among the 398 genotyped donors, approximately 81% were placed in the Caucasian-associated ancestry cluster.

Both 60 Vbeta primers and 13 Jbeta primers went into the PCR. TCRdb keeps only in-frame clones here, not all; method: immunoSEQ multiplex PCR. The table shows about 180,000 clones, with 70% to 80% occurring only once. The CDR3 covers 15 residues. Germline CDR1 MDHEN, CDR2 SYDVKM. V dropped 5 bases and J dropped 4; count of bases not matched to a gene: 9. Overall study results and limits: TCR beta V segments were, for the most part, productive about 87% or about 30% of the time in an earlier analysis. Relative to equally common others, HLA-associated TCR beta chains showed greater clonal expansion in a later analysis. Researchers catalogued approximately 170 TCR beta chains as cytomegalovirus-associated.

The sample consisted of PBMCs. This chain joins TRBV28 and TRBJ1-2; 8 nucleotides align to TRBD1. The sequence was collected from a man younger than 35 in good health and CMV-seronegative. The CDR3 DNA follows: TGTGCCAGCAGTGGACCAGACAGGGGCGGCTATGGCTACACCTTC. Its translation is CASSGPDRGGYGYTF.